The present TCR beta chain was sequenced within a study of blood T cell repertoires in COVID-19. Study context: The United States, Italy and Spain provided the acute and convalescent COVID-19 samples. Sample material is recorded as cDNA or gDNA derived from T cells, B-cell-depleted T cells, or PBMCs.

Using immunoSEQ multiplex PCR, the repertoire was profiled, and TCRdb retains in-frame clones only, with some absent. The table has hundreds of thousands of clones, 75% to 90% seen once. This CDR3 contains 16 residues. Germline assignment: CDR1 MGHDK and CDR2 SYGVNS. Trimming stripped 2 bases from V and 0 bases from J, with 11 bases between. Source material: peripheral blood. This clonotype originated in a woman aged 30 to 39 with active or convalescent COVID-19. This chain links TRBV25-1 with TRBJ2-1; tentatively, D is TRBD1 (6 bases). CDR3 sequence: CASSEQQGSSYNEQFF. The CDR3 DNA reads TGTGCCAGCAGTGAACAACAGGGTAGCTCCTACAATGAGCAGTTCTTC.